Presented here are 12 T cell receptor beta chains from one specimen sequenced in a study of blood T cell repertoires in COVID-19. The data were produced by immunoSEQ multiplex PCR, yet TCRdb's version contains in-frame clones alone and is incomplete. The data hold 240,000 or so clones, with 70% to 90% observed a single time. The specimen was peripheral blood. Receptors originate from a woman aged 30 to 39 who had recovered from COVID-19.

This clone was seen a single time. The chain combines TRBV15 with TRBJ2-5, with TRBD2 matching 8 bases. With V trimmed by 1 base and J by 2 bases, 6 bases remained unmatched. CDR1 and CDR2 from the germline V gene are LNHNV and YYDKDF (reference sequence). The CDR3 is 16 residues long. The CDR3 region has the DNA TGTGCCACCAGCAGAGCGTCGGGACTAGTTCAAGAGACCCAGTACTTC. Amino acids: CATSRASGLVQETQYF.

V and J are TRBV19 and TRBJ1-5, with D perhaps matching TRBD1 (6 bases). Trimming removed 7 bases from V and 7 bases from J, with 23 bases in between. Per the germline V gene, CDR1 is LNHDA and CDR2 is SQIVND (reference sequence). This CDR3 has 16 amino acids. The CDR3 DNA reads TGTGCCAGTAACCCCTTGGGGGGGCAGGGCGGACAGCCCCAGCATTTT. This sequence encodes CASNPLGGQGGQPQHF.

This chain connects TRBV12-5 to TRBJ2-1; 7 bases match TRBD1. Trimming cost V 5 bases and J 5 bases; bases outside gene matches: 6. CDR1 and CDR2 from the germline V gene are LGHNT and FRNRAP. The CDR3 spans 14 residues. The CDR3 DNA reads TGTGCTAGTGGTAGACGACAGGGAAACAATGAGCAGTTCTTC. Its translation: CASGRRQGNNEQFF.

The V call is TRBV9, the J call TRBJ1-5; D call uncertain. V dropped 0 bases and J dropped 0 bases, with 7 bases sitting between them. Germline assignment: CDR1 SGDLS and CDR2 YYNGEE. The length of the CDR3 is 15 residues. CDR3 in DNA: TGTGCCAGCAGCGTAGGGGCCTATAGCAATCAGCCCCAGCATTTT. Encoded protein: CASSVGAYSNQPQHF.

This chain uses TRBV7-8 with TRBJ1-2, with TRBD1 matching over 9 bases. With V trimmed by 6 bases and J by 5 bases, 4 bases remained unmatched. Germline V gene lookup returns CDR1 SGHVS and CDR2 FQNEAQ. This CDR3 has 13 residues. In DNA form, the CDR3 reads TGTGCCAGCAGAAGGGACAGGGATTATGGCTACACCTTC. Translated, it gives CASRRDRDYGYTF.

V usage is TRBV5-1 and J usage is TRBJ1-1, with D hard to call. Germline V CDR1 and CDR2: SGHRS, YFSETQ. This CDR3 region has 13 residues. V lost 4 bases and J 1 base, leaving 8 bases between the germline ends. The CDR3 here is CASSLNTNTEAFF. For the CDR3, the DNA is TGCGCCAGCAGCCTAAATACGAACACTGAAGCTTTCTTT.

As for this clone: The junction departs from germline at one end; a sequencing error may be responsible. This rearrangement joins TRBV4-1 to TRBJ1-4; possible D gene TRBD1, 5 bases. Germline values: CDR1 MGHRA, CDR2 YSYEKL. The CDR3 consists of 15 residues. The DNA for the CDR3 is TGCGCCCGCAGCCGCGACGGGGGGGGAGTAGAAAAACTGTTTTTT. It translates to CARSRDGGGVEKLFF.

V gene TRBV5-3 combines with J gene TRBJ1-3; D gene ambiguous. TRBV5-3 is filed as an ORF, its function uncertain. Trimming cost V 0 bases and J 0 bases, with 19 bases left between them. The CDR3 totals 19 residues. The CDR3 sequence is CARSLVLTLLTASGNTIYF. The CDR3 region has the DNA TGTGCCAGAAGCTTGGTCCTCACCCTTCTAACAGCCTCTGGAAACACCATATATTTT.

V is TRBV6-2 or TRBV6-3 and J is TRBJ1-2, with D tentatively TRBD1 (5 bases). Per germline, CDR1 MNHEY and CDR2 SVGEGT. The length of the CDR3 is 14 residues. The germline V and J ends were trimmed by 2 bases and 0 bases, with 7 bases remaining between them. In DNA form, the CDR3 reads TGTGCCAGCAGTTACGGGGCTACTAACTATGGCTACACCTTC. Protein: CASSYGATNYGYTF.

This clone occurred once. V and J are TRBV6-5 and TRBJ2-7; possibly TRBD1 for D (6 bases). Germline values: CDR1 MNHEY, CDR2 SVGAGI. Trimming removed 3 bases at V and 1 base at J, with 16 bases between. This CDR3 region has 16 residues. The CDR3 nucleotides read TGTGCCAGCAGTTATTTTCGCGGAACAGGGTCCTACGAGCAGTACTTC. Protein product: CASSYFRGTGSYEQYF.

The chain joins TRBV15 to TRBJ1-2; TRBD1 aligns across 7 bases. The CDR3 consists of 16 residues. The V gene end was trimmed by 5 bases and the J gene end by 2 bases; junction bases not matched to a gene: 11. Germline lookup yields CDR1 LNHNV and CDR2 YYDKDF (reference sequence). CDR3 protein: CATSDIKTGKNYGYTF. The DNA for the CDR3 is TGTGCCACCAGCGACATTAAGACAGGGAAAAACTATGGCTACACCTTC.

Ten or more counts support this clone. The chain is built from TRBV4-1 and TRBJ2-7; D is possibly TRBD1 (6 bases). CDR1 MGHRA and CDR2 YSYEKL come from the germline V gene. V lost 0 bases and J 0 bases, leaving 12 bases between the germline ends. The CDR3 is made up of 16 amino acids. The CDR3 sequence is CASSQEGQQSSYEQYF. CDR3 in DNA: TGCGCCAGCAGCCAAGAGGGACAACAGAGCTCCTACGAGCAGTACTTC.